The 17 T cell receptor beta chains reported below all come from one sample, sequenced in a study of T cell responses to AZD1222 COVID-19 vaccine. The data were produced by immunoSEQ multiplex PCR, yet TCRdb's version contains in-frame clones alone and is incomplete. The sample lists about 86,000 clones; around 90% were seen once. Sequenced here: peripheral blood, sampled on day 0 of AZD1222 vaccination. Receptors originate from an adult in good health.

The chain employs TRBV7-2 and TRBJ2-1; a weak D match, TRBD2 (6 bases). The ends were cut back, 1 base at V and 4 bases at J, with 11 bases in the middle. Germline V lookup: CDR1 SGHTA, CDR2 FQGNSA. This CDR3 has 15 amino acids. The chain's CDR3 is CASSLGRAEYNEQFF. DNA of the CDR3: TGTGCCAGCAGCTTAGGGAGGGCCGAATACAATGAGCAGTTCTTC. Full variable domain (missing parts from reference TRBV7-2 and TRBJ2-1): GAGVSQSPSNKVTEKGKDVELRCDPISGHTALYWYRQSLGQGLEFLIYFQGNSAPDKSGLPSDRFSAERTGGSVSTLTIQRTQQEDSAVYLCASSLGRAEYNEQFFGPGTRLTVL.

The rearrangement joins TRBV6-6 to TRBJ2-1, with 12 bases that match TRBD2. The junction had 7 bases not matched to a gene; V was cut back by 6 bases and J by 7 bases. The CDR3 covers 15 residues. The V gene's germline CDR1 is MNHNY and CDR2 SVGAGI (reference sequence). The CDR3 reads CASRETSGSVNEQFF. CDR3 in DNA: TGTGCCAGCAGGGAGACTAGCGGGAGTGTGAATGAGCAGTTCTTC.

This chain connects TRBV11-2 to TRBJ1-2; a weak D match, TRBD1 (6 bases). V was trimmed by 4 bases and J by 7 bases, leaving 7 bases between them. The CDR3 is 11 residues long. Germline V lookup: CDR1 SGHAT, CDR2 FQNNGV. The CDR3 is CASSSRGGYTF. The DNA for the CDR3 is TGTGCCAGCAGCTCCAGGGGTGGCTACACCTTC.

This clone was picked up one time. The CDR3 nucleotides are TGTGCCAGCAGCTTCGACGGGTATAGCAATCAGCCCCAGCATTTT. As protein: CASSFDGYSNQPQHF. This sequence joins TRBV6-6 and TRBJ1-5, with D hard to call. CDR1 is MNHNY and CDR2 is SVGAGI in the germline V gene (reference sequence). V was trimmed by 6 bases and J by 0 bases, leaving 12 bases between them. CDR3 length: 15 amino acids.

The chain employs TRBV11-2 and TRBJ2-7, with D uncertain. The germline V gene encodes CDR1 SGHAT and CDR2 FQNNGV. V was cut by 2 bases and J by 3 bases, with 14 bases left in between. The CDR3 consists of 15 residues. CDR3 protein: CASSLITRADYEQYF. The DNA of the CDR3 is TGTGCCAGCAGCTTAATTACACGAGCTGACTACGAGCAGTACTTC.

The rearrangement uses TRBV6-2 or TRBV6-3 and TRBJ2-1, with D tentatively TRBD1 (6 bases). Germline CDR1 reads MNHEY; CDR2 reads SVGEGT. The V gene lost 2 bases and the J gene lost 3 bases, with 11 bases spanning the gap. This CDR3 region has 15 residues. For the CDR3, the DNA is TGTGCCAGCAGTTACCGTGGGACAAACTACAATGAGCAGTTCTTC. Its translation is CASSYRGTNYNEQFF.

In its sample, this clone was seen once. V and J are TRBV28 and TRBJ1-5; D not certain. The CDR3 extends over 18 amino acids. The V end was cut by 1 base, the J end by 0 bases, with 16 bases between. Germline-derived CDR1 and CDR2 are MDHEN and SYDVKM. CDR3 nucleotide sequence: TGTGCCAGCAGTTTATCGGGATTCTCGAGATATAGCAATCAGCCCCAGCATTTT. It encodes CASSLSGFSRYSNQPQHF.

The chain is built from TRBV30 and TRBJ2-7, with D unclear. The V gene's germline CDR1 is GTSNPN and CDR2 SVGIG (reference sequence). Trimming stripped 4 bases from V and 5 bases from J, with 0 bases between. The CDR3 has 8 residues. CDR3 coding DNA: TGTGCCTGGAACGAGCAGTACTTC. It encodes CAWNEQYF.

CDR3 loop: CASSAETEEKLFF. CDR3 nucleotides: TGTGCCAGCAGTGCCGAGACAGAGGAAAAACTGTTTTTT. The V call is TRBV2, the J call TRBJ1-4; TRBD1 might be the D (5 bases). Germline V gives CDR1 SNHLY, CDR2 FYNNEI. Deletions cut 4 bases from V and 8 bases from J, with 11 bases between. There are 13 residues in the CDR3.

A word on this clone: The sample has other DNA sequences that encode this CDR3 too. The chain has TRBV30 and TRBJ1-1; D unclear. Germline V gene lookup returns CDR1 GTSNPN and CDR2 SVGIG (reference sequence). The CDR3 is 13 amino acids. Trimming removed 2 bases at V and 3 bases at J, with 10 bases between. The CDR3 DNA follows: TGTGCCTGGAGTAAAGGTGGGGACACTGAAGCTTTCTTT. Amino acid sequence: CAWSKGGDTEAFF.

The chain carries TRBV2 and TRBJ1-5; D remains unclear. The CDR3 is made up of 14 amino acids. The V gene's germline CDR1 is SNHLY and CDR2 FYNNEI. V was trimmed by 1 base and J by 4 bases, leaving 8 bases between them. In DNA, the CDR3 is TGTGCCAGCAGTGAAGGGTTATGGAATCAGCCCCAGCATTTT. Translation: CASSEGLWNQPQHF.

The chain employs TRBV12-3 or TRBV12-4 and TRBJ2-1; TRBD1 aligns across 8 bases. V shed 6 bases, J shed 10 bases, and the junction held 5 bases outside the gene matches. This CDR3 is built from 12 residues. The CDR3 nucleotides are TGTGCCAGCAGCCGACAGGGGTACGAGCAGTTCTTC. It specifies CASSRQGYEQFF.

The CDR3 nucleotides are TGTGCCAGCAGCTTAGAGCAGAGAATCCAGTACTTC. It yields the protein CASSLEQRIQYF. The chain recombines TRBV11-2 with TRBJ2-5, with unresolved D. Germline lookup yields CDR1 SGHAT and CDR2 FQNNGV. This CDR3 is built from 12 residues. V lost 0 bases and J lost 10, with 9 bases in between.

This clone was observed once. The rearrangement uses TRBV5-4 and TRBJ2-7; D tentatively fits TRBD1 or TRBD2 (5 bases each). CDR1 and CDR2 (germline): SGHNT, YYREEE (reference sequence). The ends were cut back, 0 bases at V and 2 bases at J, with 15 bases in the middle. The CDR3 contains 16 residues. For the CDR3, the DNA is TGTGCCAGCAGCTTGGGTGTAACGGGGCCTACCTACGAGCAGTACTTC. Amino acid sequence: CASSLGVTGPTYEQYF.

The chain is built from TRBV28 and TRBJ2-3; D might be TRBD2 (5 bases). The CDR3 is 15 amino acids. V lost 1 base and J lost 0, with 8 bases in between. From germline, CDR1 is MDHEN and CDR2 SYDVKM. CDR3 region: CASSLSGLSTDTQYF. CDR3 DNA sequence: TGTGCCAGCAGTTTATCCGGACTCAGCACAGATACGCAGTATTTT.

The rearrangement joins TRBV4-1 to TRBJ1-1, with a possible D match to TRBD1 (6 bases). The CDR3 contains 14 residues. Germline V gene data show CDR1 as MGHRA and CDR2 as YSYEKL. V lost 2 bases, J lost 2 bases, and 9 bases lay in between. Written as DNA, the CDR3 is TGCGCCAGCAGCCAACACAGGGATAACACTGAAGCTTTCTTT. It encodes CASSQHRDNTEAFF.

The chain recombines TRBV4-2 with TRBJ1-2; D perhaps matches TRBD1 (6 bases). There are 16 residues in the CDR3. The V gene lost 0 bases and the J gene lost 2 bases, with 13 bases spanning the gap. In germline, CDR1 is LGHNA, CDR2 YNFKEQ. In nucleotides, the CDR3 is TGTGCCAGCAGCCAAGATCTAACAGGGCGAAACTATGGCTACACCTTC. Translating it yields CASSQDLTGRNYGYTF.